This paragraph reports one T cell receptor beta chain. This CDR3 has 14 amino acids. Unmatched junction bases numbered 4, after V lost 4 bases and J lost 8 bases. Germline V gene sequence: CDR1 LGHNA, CDR2 YNFKEQ. The data derive from a study of blood T cell repertoires in COVID-19. In the study overall: COVID-19 samples from acute and convalescent phases originated in the United States, Italy and Spain. The analysed material was cDNA or gDNA that came from T cells, B-cell-depleted T cells, or PBMCs.

Under the authors' procedure: Estimates of nucleated cell counts were drawn from the amplification of reference gene primers. The table came from immunoSEQ multiplex PCR; TCRdb's copy has only in-frame clones and leaves some out. That table is the source of V, J and clone size, and D and trimming were worked out from the DNA. The table records 250,000 or so clones, 89% of them present only once. Sequencing used peripheral blood. This chain uses TRBV4-2 with TRBJ1-4; 10 positions match TRBD1. This receptor was obtained from a woman aged 40 to 50 who had recovered from COVID-19. The DNA of the CDR3 is TGTGCCAGCAGCCCCGGGACAGGGGACGAAAAACTGTTTTTT. Its translation: CASSPGTGDEKLFF.